Here is one T cell receptor (beta chain) with its context. Its matching antigen is unknown. Healthy bone marrow donors formed the donor group. Though nominally healthy at sampling, donors likely had unrecorded immune exposures. This entry comes from a study of cytomegalovirus exposure and HLA in healthy donors. Whole-study results and caveats: Donors belonging to an Asian-associated ancestry cluster reportedly showed fewer N-insertions in productive TCRs than the 666-donor mean, according to what a later analysis found.

The PCR ran on 60 Vbeta and 13 Jbeta primers. Some clones are missing from TCRdb's copy, which holds only in-frame ones; the method was immunoSEQ multiplex PCR. The repertoire consists of more than 85,000 clones, with 73% occurring once and the leading ten covering around 7.7%. Germline CDR1 and CDR2: SGHAT and FQNNGV. The CDR3 runs to 15 residues. The germline V and J ends were trimmed by 5 bases and 3 bases, with 14 bases remaining between them. The specimen was PBMCs. The chain links TRBV11-2 to TRBJ1-5; maybe TRBD1 (5 bases). The sequence was collected from a man aged 35-49 years in good health and CMV-seronegative. CDR3 sequence (DNA): TGTGCCAGCAGCGAGAGTTCAGGGCTCAATCAGCCCCAGCATTTT. As protein: CASSESSGLNQPQHF. Looking up the rest from reference TRBV11-2 and TRBJ1-5 gives the full variable domain: EAGVAQSPRYKIIEKRQSVAFWCNPISGHATLYWYQQILGQGPKLLIQFQNNGVVDDSQLPKDRFSAERLKGVDSTLKIQPAKLEDSAVYLCASSESSGLNQPQHFGDGTRLSIL.